This T cell receptor (beta chain) was identified during a study of blood T cell repertoires in COVID-19. Study overall: The United States, Italy and Spain provided the acute and convalescent COVID-19 samples. PBMCs, B-cell-depleted T cells, or T cells provided the cDNA or gDNA that made up the material.

Clones were sequenced by immunoSEQ multiplex PCR, and TCRdb holds only the in-frame ones, with some missing. This sample carries roughly 260,000 clones, less than 90% of them seen once, and the ten largest clones take under 4.5%. Trimming removed 5 bases at V and 4 bases at J, with 12 bases between. The length of the CDR3 is 14 residues. Germline lookup yields CDR1 SGHTA and CDR2 FQGNSA. The sequence came from a man in his fifties or sixties who had recovered from COVID-19. The gene calls are TRBV7-2 and TRBJ2-1; D perhaps matches TRBD1 (6 bases). The specimen was peripheral blood. The CDR3 region is CASSPRTEYNEQFF. Here the CDR3 DNA reads TGTGCCAGCAGCCCACGGACAGAGTACAATGAGCAGTTCTTC.